What follows are 14 T cell receptor beta chains derived from one specimen sequenced in a study of blood T cells in healthy people across ages. A J-beta primer mix and a sample-barcoded 5' primer were used in a second PCR of about 7 to 12 cycles. Each CDR3 protein is one row after TCRdb ran MiXCR on the 5' RACE reads. Of approximately 350,000 distinct CDR3 sequences in the sample, over 45% were seen once. Material for sequencing was blood. These receptors originate from a man aged 55-75 years in good health.

The rearrangement joins TRBV5-1 to TRBJ1-5, with D perhaps TRBD1 (6 bases). This CDR3 contains 15 residues. Trimming pared 0 bases from V and 1 base from J, leaving 8 bases between. CDR1 is SGHRS and CDR2 is YFSETQ in the germline V gene. The CDR3 protein is CASSLEGTSNQPQHF. In DNA form, the CDR3 reads TGCGCCAGCAGCTTGGAGGGGACAAGCAATCAGCCCCAGCATTTT.

The chain joins TRBV13 to TRBJ1-4, with 7 bases lining up with TRBD1. Per the germline V gene, CDR1 is PRHDT and CDR2 is FYEKMQ (reference sequence). The V segment lost 6 bases and the J segment 10 bases; nucleotides outside the gene matches: 14. This CDR3 region has 15 residues. CDR3 sequence (DNA): TGTGCCAGCAGGGACCGCAGAGTACCAGGGGGAAAACTGTTTTTT. This encodes CASRDRRVPGGKLFF.

The chain uses TRBV20-1 and TRBJ2-3; either TRBD1 or TRBD2 may supply D (6 bases each). The germline CDR1 and CDR2 sequences are DFQATT and SNEGSKA (reference sequence). This CDR3 has 16 residues. With 0 bases removed from V and 0 bases from J, the gap between germline ends came to 13 bases. The CDR3 coding sequence is TGCAGTGCTAGAGAGGGGGGCGGGACTAGCACAGATACGCAGTATTTT. It is translated as CSAREGGGTSTDTQYF.

Only a few counts were recorded for this clonotype. A much larger clone differs by one base, so this may be a read error. This chain joins TRBV5-1 and TRBJ2-5; no clear D gene. Per germline, CDR1 SGHRS and CDR2 YFSETQ. V was trimmed by 0 bases and J by 2 bases, leaving 11 bases between them. The CDR3 consists of 15 residues. DNA of the CDR3: TGCGCCAGCAGCTTGGCCACGGCTTTTCAAGAGACCCAGTACTTC. Encoded protein: CASSLATAFQETQYF.

There are a few counts of this clonotype. V is TRBV7-2 and J is TRBJ1-1; D is ambiguous. This CDR3 spans 16 amino acids. Germline V gives CDR1 SGHTA, CDR2 FQGNSA. V lost 3 bases, J lost 0 bases, and 14 bases lay in between. CDR3 nucleotide sequence: TGTGCCAGCAGCTTTGGTGAGAATCGGGTGAACACTGAAGCTTTCTTT. This codes for CASSFGENRVNTEAFF. Full variable domain (rest looked up from reference TRBV7-2 and TRBJ1-1): GAGVSQSPSNKVTEKGKDVELRCDPISGHTALYWYRQSLGQGLEFLIYFQGNSAPDKSGLPSDRFSAERTGGSVSTLTIQRTQQEDSAVYLCASSFGENRVNTEAFFGQGTRLTVV.

This sequence joins TRBV12-3 or TRBV12-4 and TRBJ2-5; possibly TRBD1 for D (6 bases). The CDR3 runs to 13 residues. Trimming left V 7 bases short and J 5 bases short, with 14 bases between. CDR3 nucleotides: TGTGCCAGCACACGGGACATCGGCGAGACCCAGTACTTC. It specifies CASTRDIGETQYF.

This CDR3 reads CASSPPGGRVGHTF. CDR3 in DNA: TGTGCCAGCAGTCCCCCTGGGGGGCGGGTTGGTCACACCTTC. This chain links TRBV12-3 or TRBV12-4 with TRBJ1-2; TRBD1 is a possible D gene (6 bases). The CDR3 extends over 14 amino acids. The V and J ends lost 5 bases and 12 bases respectively, with 22 bases between them.

V and J are TRBV20-1 and TRBJ2-1; TRBD2 is a possible D gene (6 bases). V lost 0 bases and J 6 bases, leaving 15 bases between the germline ends. Per the germline V gene, CDR1 is DFQATT and CDR2 is SNEGSKA (reference sequence). The CDR3 has 15 amino acids. CDR3 nucleotides: TGCAGTGCTAGAGAACCGGGACTCCGGGGCAATGAGCAGTTCTTC. Amino acids: CSAREPGLRGNEQFF.

The chain uses TRBV7-2 and TRBJ2-6, with D maybe TRBD1 (5 bases). CDR1 is SGHTA and CDR2 is FQGNSA in the germline V gene. CDR3 length: 17 amino acids. With 4 bases removed from V and 2 bases from J, the gap between germline ends came to 15 bases. The CDR3 reads CASSSTSGFAGANVLTF. DNA for the CDR3: TGTGCCAGCAGCTCAACCTCAGGGTTTGCTGGGGCCAACGTCCTGACTTTC.

This clonotype was seen a handful of times. This chain joins TRBV11-2 and TRBJ1-2, with D possibly TRBD1 on 6 matching bases. CDR3 size: 15 residues. The V and J ends lost 5 bases and 4 bases respectively, with 17 bases between them. CDR1 and CDR2 (germline): SGHAT, FQNNGV. In nucleotides, the CDR3 is TGTGCCAGCAGCCCGAGTACAGGGAGGACCTATGGCTACACCTTC. Residues: CASSPSTGRTYGYTF. Full variable domain (outside the CDR3, taken from reference TRBV11-2 and TRBJ1-2): EAGVAQSPRYKIIEKRQSVAFWCNPISGHATLYWYQQILGQGPKLLIQFQNNGVVDDSQLPKDRFSAERLKGVDSTLKIQPAKLEDSAVYLCASSPSTGRTYGYTFGSGTRLTVV.

The chain joins TRBV6-5 to TRBJ1-1; 9 bases align to TRBD1. This CDR3 is built from 13 residues. Germline trimming cut 7 bases from V and 4 bases from J; bases unmatched to any gene: 4. Germline V gene data show CDR1 as MNHEY and CDR2 as SVGAGI. CDR3 protein: CASNKQGATEAFF. The DNA for the CDR3 is TGTGCCAGCAACAAACAGGGGGCCACTGAAGCTTTCTTT.

This clonotype was seen ten or more times. This sequence joins TRBV5-6 and TRBJ1-2, with 9 bases identical to TRBD1. The length of the CDR3 is 14 residues. Trimming cost V 4 bases and J 4 bases; bases outside gene matches: 5. Germline V lookup: CDR1 SGHDT, CDR2 YYEEEE. CDR3 bases: TGTGCCAGCAGCACCCGGACAGGGGTCTATGGCTACACCTTC. It encodes CASSTRTGVYGYTF.

The rearrangement uses TRBV4-1 and TRBJ2-5; tentative D call: TRBD1 (6 bases). The CDR3 is 14 amino acids. CDR1 and CDR2 from the germline V gene are MGHRA and YSYEKL. V lost 1 base, J lost 4 bases, and 10 bases lay in between. CDR3 sequence (DNA): TGCGCCAGCAGCCAAGCCGGGACACCAGAGACCCAGTACTTC. It codes for CASSQAGTPETQYF.

This clonotype showed up just a few times. V gene TRBV7-8 combines with J gene TRBJ2-1; TRBD1 matches 9 bases. Losses at the gene ends were 4 bases for V and 3 bases for J; bases not matched to a gene: 7. From germline, CDR1 is SGHVS and CDR2 FQNEAQ. The CDR3 runs to 16 residues. For the CDR3, the DNA is TGTGCCAGCAGCTCACCCGGGACAGGGCGCTACAATGAGCAGTTCTTC. Residues: CASSSPGTGRYNEQFF.